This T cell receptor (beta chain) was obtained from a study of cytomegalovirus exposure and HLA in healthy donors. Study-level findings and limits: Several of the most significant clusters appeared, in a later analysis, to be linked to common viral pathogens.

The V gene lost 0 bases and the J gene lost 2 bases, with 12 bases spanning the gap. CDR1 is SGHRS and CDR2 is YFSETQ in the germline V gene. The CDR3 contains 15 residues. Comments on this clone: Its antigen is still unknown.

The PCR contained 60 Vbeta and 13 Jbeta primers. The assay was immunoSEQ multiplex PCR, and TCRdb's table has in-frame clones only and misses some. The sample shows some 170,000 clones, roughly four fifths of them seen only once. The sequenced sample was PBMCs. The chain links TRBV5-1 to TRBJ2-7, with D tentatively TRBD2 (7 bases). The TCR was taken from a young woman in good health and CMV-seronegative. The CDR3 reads CASSLEGGLTYEQYF. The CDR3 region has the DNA TGCGCCAGCAGCTTGGAGGGGGGGCTAACCTACGAGCAGTACTTC.